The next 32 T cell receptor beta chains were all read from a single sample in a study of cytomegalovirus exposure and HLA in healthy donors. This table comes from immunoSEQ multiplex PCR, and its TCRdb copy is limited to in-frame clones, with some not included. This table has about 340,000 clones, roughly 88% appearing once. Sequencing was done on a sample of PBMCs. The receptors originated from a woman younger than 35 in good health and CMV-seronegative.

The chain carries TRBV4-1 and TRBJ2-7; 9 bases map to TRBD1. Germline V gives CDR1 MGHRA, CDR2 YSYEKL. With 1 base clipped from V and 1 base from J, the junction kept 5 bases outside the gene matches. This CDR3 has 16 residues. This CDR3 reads CASSQGLGTGSYEQYF. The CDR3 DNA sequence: TGCGCCAGCAGCCAAGGGCTCGGGACAGGGTCCTACGAGCAGTACTTC.

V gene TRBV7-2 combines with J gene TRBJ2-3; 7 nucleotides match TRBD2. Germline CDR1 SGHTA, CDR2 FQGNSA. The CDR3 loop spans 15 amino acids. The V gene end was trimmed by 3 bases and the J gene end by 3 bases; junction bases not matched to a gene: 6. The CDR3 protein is CASSFSSGWTDTQYF. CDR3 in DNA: TGTGCCAGCAGCTTCTCTAGCGGCTGGACAGATACGCAGTATTTT.

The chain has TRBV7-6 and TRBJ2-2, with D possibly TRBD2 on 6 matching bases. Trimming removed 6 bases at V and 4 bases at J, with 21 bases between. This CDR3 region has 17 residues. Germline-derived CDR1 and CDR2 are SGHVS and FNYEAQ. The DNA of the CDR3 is TGTGCCAGCAGAACTACCCTAGCGAGGGTGAGCACCGGGGAGCTGTTTTTT. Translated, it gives CASRTTLARVSTGELFF.

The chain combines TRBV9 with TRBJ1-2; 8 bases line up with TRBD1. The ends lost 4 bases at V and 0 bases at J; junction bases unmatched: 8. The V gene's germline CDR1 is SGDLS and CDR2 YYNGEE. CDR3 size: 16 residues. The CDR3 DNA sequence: TGTGCCAGCAGCCCCTCGGCAGGGGGCTCTAACTATGGCTACACCTTC. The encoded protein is CASSPSAGGSNYGYTF.

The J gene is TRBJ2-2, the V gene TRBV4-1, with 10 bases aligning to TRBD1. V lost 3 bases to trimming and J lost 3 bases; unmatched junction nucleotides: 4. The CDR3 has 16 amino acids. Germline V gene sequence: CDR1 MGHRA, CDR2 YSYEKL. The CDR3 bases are TGCGCCAGCAGCCATCGGGACAGGGGTTACACCGGGGAGCTGTTTTTT. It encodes CASSHRDRGYTGELFF.

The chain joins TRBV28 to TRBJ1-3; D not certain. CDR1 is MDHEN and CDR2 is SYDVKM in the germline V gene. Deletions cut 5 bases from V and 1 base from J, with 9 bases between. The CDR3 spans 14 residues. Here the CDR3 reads CASSPYLSGNTIYF. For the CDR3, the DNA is TGTGCCAGCAGTCCCTACTTGTCTGGAAACACCATATATTTT.

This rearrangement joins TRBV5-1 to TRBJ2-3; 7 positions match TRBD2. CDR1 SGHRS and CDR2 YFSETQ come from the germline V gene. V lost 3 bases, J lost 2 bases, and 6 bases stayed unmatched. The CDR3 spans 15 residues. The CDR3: CASSWEGFPTDTQYF. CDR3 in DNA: TGCGCCAGCAGCTGGGAGGGCTTTCCCACAGATACGCAGTATTTT. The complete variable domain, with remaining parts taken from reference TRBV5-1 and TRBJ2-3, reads KAGVTQTPRYLIKTRGQQVTLSCSPISGHRSVSWYQQTPGQGLQFLFEYFSETQRNKGNFPGRFSGRQFSNSRSEMNVSTLELGDSALYLCASSWEGFPTDTQYFGPGTRLTVL.

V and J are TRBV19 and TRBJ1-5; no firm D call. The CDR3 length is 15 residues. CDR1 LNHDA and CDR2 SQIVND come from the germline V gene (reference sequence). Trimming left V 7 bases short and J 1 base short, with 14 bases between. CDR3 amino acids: CASTSARSSNQPQHF. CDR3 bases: TGTGCCAGTACCTCCGCCAGATCGAGCAATCAGCCCCAGCATTTT.

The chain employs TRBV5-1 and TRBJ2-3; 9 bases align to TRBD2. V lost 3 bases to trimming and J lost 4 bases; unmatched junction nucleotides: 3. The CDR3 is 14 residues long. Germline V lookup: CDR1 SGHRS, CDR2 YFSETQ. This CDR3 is CASSWGLAADTQYF. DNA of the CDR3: TGCGCCAGCAGCTGGGGACTAGCTGCAGATACGCAGTATTTT.

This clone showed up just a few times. CDR3 coding DNA: TGTGCCAGCTCCTCCCGAGCCGGGACAGGGGGCTACAATGAGCAGTTCTTC. Translated, it gives CASSSRAGTGGYNEQFF. V and J are TRBV18 and TRBJ2-1; TRBD1 aligns across 11 bases. This CDR3 is 17 amino acids long. Germline-derived CDR1 and CDR2 are KGHSH and LQKENI. J lost 3 bases, V lost 6 bases, and 10 bases had no gene match. Looking up the rest from reference TRBV18 and TRBJ2-1 gives the full variable domain: NAGVMQNPRHLVRRRGQEARLRCSPMKGHSHVYWYRQLPEEGLKFMVYLQKENIIDESGMPKERFSAEFPKEGPSILRIQQVVRGDSAAYFCASSSRAGTGGYNEQFFGPGTRLTVL.

The CDR3 sequence: CASSYKGWAEAFF. The CDR3 DNA reads as TGTGCCAGCAGTTACAAGGGGTGGGCTGAAGCTTTCTTT. The chain is built from TRBV6-5 and TRBJ1-1, with D maybe TRBD1 (5 bases). CDR3 length equals 13 residues. V lost 2 bases and J 6 bases, leaving 10 bases between the germline ends. Germline V lookup: CDR1 MNHEY, CDR2 SVGAGI.

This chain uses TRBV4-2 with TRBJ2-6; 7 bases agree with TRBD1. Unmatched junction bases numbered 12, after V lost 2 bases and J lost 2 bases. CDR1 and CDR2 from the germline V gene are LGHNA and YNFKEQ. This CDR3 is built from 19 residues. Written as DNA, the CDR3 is TGTGCCAGCAGCCAACCGCTGGGCAGGGGGTCGACTGGGGCCAACGTCCTGACTTTC. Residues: CASSQPLGRGSTGANVLTF.

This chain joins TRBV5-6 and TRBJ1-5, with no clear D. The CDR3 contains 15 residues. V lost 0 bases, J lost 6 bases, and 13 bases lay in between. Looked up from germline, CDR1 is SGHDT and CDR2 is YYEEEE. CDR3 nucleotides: TGTGCCAGCAGCTTGGGAGGGAACCCAGGTCAGCCCCAGCATTTT. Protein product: CASSLGGNPGQPQHF.

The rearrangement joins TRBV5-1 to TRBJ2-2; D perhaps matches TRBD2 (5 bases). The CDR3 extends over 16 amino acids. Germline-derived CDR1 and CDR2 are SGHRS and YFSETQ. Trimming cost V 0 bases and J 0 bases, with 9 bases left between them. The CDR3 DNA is TGCGCCAGCAGCTTGGAACCAGCGGCGAACACCGGGGAGCTGTTTTTT. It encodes CASSLEPAANTGELFF.

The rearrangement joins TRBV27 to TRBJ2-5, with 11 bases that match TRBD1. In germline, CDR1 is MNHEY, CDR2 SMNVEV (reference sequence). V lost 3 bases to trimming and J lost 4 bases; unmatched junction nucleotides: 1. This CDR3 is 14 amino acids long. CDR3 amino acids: CASSLGQGGETQYF. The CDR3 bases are TGTGCCAGCAGTTTGGGACAGGGGGGAGAGACCCAGTACTTC.

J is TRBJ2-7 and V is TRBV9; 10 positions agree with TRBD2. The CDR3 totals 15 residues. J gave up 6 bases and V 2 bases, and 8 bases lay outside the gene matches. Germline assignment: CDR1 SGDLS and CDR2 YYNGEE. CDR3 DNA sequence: TGTGCCAGCAGCGTCACTAGCGGGGTCAGCTCCGAGCAGTACTTC. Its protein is CASSVTSGVSSEQYF.

Written as DNA, the CDR3 is TGTGCCAGCAGTCCTCGGACAGGGGGCTTCAACGAGCAGTACTTC. Amino acids: CASSPRTGGFNEQYF. This chain joins TRBV27 and TRBJ2-7; 11 bases map to TRBD1. The V and J ends lost 5 bases and 5 bases, in that order; junction bases with no gene match: 8. Germline values: CDR1 MNHEY, CDR2 SMNVEV (reference sequence). This CDR3 has 15 residues.

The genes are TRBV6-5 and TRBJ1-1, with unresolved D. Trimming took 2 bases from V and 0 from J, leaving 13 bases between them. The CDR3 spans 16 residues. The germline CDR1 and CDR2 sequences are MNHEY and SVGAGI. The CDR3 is CASSYTSHPMNTEAFF. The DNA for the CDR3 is TGTGCCAGCAGTTACACCTCACACCCCATGAACACTGAAGCTTTCTTT.

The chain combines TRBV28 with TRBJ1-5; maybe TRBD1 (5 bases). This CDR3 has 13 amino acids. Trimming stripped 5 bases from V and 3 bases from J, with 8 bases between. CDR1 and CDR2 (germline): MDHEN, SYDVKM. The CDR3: CASSGGLNQPQHF. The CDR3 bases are TGTGCCAGCAGTGGGGGACTCAATCAGCCCCAGCATTTT.

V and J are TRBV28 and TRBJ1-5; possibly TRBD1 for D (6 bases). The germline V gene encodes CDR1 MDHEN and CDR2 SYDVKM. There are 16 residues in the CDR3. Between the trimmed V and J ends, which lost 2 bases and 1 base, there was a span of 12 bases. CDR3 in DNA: TGTGCCAGCAGTTTAGTCACAGGGCAAAGCAATCAGCCCCAGCATTTT. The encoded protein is CASSLVTGQSNQPQHF.

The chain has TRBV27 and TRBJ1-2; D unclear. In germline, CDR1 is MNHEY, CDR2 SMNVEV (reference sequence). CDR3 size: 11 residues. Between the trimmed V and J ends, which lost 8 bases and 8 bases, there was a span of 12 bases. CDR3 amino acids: CASGRGQGYTF. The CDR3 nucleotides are TGTGCCAGCGGGCGGGGTCAGGGCTACACCTTC.

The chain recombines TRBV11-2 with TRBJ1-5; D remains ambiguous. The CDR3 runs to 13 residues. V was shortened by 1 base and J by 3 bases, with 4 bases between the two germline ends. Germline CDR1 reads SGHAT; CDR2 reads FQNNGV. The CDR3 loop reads CASSLGNNQPQHF. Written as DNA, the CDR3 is TGTGCCAGCAGCTTAGGTAACAATCAGCCCCAGCATTTT.

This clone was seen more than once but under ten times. CDR3 in amino acids: CAISGLAREVYF. The CDR3 DNA follows: TGTGCCATCAGTGGGTTGGCACGCGAGGTGTACTTC. The V and J genes are TRBV10-3 and TRBJ2-7; D ambiguous. CDR1 ENHRY and CDR2 SYGVKD come from the germline V gene. There are 12 residues in the CDR3. Trimming stripped 4 bases from V and 12 bases from J, with 16 bases between.

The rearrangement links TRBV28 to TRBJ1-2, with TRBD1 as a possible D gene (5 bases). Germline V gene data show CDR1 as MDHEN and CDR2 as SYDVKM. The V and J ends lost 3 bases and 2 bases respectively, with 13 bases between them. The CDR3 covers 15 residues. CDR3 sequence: CASSFFDRLNYGYTF. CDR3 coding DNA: TGTGCCAGCAGTTTTTTCGACAGATTAAACTATGGCTACACCTTC.

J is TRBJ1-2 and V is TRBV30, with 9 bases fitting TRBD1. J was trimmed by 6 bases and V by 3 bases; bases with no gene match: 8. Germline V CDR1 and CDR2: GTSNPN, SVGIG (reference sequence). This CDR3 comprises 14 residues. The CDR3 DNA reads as TGTGCCTGGAGACGGCGGGACAGGGAGGATGGCTACACCTTC. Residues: CAWRRRDREDGYTF.

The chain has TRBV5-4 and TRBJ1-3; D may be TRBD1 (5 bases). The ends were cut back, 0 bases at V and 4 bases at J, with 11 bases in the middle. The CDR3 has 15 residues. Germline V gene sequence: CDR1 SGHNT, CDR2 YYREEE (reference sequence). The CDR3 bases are TGTGCCAGCAGCTTGGATGGGGCGCTAGGAAACACCATATATTTT. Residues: CASSLDGALGNTIYF.

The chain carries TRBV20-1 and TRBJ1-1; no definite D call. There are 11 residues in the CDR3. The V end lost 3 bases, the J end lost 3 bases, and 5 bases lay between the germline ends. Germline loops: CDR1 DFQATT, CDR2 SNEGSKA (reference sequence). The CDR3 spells CSASIDTEAFF. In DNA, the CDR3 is TGCAGTGCTAGTATAGACACTGAAGCTTTCTTT.

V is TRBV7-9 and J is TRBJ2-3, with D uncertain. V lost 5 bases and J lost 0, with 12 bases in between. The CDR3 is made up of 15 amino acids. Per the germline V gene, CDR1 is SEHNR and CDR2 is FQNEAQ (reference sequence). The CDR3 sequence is CASSPYTASTDTQYF. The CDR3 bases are TGTGCCAGCAGCCCCTATACTGCTAGCACAGATACGCAGTATTTT.

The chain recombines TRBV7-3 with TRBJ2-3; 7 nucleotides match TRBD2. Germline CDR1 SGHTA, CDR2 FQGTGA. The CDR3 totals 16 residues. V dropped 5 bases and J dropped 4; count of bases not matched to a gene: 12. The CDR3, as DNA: TGTGCCAGCAGCAGCGGGGACCGCCTGTTGCCAGATACGCAGTATTTT. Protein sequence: CASSSGDRLLPDTQYF.

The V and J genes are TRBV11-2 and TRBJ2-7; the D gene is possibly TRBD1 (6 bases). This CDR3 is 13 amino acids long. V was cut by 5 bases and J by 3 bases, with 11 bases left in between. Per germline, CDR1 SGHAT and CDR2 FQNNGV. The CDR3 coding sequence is TGTGCCAGCAGCATGGACAGTAACTACGAGCAGTACTTC. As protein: CASSMDSNYEQYF.

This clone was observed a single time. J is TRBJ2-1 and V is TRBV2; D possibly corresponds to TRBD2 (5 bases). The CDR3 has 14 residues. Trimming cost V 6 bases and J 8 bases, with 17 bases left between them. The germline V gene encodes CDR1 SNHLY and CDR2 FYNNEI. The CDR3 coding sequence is TGTGCCAGCAGCACCGGGATTCAGGTCGATGAGCAGTTCTTC. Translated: CASSTGIQVDEQFF.

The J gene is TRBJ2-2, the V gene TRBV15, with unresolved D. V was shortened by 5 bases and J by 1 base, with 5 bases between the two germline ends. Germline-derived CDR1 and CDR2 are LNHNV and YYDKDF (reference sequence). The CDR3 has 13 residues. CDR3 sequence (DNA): TGTGCCACCAGCGGGCAGAACACCGGGGAGCTGTTTTTT. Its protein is CATSGQNTGELFF.